This T cell receptor (beta chain) was retrieved from a study of T cells in women clearing cervical HPV infection. TCRdb's table, derived via immunoSEQ multiplex PCR, lists solely in-frame clones and lacks some. This sample's table reports 30,000 or so clones. Note on this clone: With the read ending 3 residues before the CDR3 end, the germline J gene is used to fill in that end.

CDR1 and CDR2 from the germline V gene are SGHTA and FQGNSA. This CDR3 spans 14 amino acids. Trimming left V 1 base short and J 4 bases short, with 8 bases between. The sample taken for sequencing was blood buffy coat. The clonotype was recovered from a woman between 18 and 75 years old with a cervical HPV16 infection that either progressed to CIN3+ or cleared (not recorded which). This rearrangement joins TRBV7-2 to TRBJ1-5; D not certain. The part of the CDR3 DNA that was read is TGTGCCAGCAGCTTAGGACTGCAGAATCAGCCC. This translates into CASSLGLQNQP. The entire CDR3 reads CASSLGLQNQPQHF.